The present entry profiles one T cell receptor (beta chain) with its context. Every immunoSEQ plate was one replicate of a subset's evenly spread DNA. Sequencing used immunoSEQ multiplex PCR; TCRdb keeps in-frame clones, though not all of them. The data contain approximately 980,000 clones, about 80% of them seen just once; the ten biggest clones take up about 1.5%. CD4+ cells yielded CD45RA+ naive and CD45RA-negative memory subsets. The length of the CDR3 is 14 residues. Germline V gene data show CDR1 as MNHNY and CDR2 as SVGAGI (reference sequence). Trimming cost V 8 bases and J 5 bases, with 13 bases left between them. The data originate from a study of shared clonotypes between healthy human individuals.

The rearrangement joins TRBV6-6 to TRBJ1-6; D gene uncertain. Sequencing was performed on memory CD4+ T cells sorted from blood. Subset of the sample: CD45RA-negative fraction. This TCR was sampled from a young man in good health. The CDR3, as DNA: TGTGCCAGCGGCCGGCTTCAGCATAATTCACCCCTCCACTTT. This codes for CASGRLQHNSPLHF.